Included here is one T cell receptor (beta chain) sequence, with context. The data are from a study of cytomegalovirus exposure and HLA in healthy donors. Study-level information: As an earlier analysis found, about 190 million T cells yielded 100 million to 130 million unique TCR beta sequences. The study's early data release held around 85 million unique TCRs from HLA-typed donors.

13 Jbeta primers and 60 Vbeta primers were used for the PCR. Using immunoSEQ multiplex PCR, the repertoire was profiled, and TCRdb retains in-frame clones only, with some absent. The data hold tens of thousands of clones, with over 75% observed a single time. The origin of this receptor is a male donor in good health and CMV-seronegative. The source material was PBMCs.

CDR3 residues: CASSFELAPGGNEQFF. DNA of the CDR3: TGTGCCAGCAGCTTTGAACTAGCTCCTGGAGGGAATGAGCAGTTCTTC. This chain uses TRBV11-2 with TRBJ2-1; tentative D call: TRBD2 (6 bases). The V gene lost 3 bases and the J gene lost 7 bases, with 19 bases spanning the gap. CDR1 is SGHAT and CDR2 is FQNNGV in the germline V gene. This CDR3 region has 16 residues.